This passage covers 21 T cell receptor beta chains from one sample sequenced in a study of human T cells and chemical hapten exposure (dated by TCRdb to the early 2020s). To prepare the library, RACE was applied. Sequencing took place on a NextSeq 500. The public reads were reanalyzed by TCRdb: fastp trimming at Q25, MiXCR alignment, in-frame beta chains only. Rows merge per CDR3 protein into single entries with the most common DNA and genes. The sample has approximately 100,000 distinct CDR3 sequences on record, approximately 11% of them singletons. The top ten hold around 3.6% of the sample. Per the publication, the time point label means: patch test 1, 2 weeks after DPC sensitization. Read against the paper, the sample's treatment or condition label means: therapeutic diphenylcyclopropenone sensitization with weekly scalp DPC. The source material was whole blood, sampled in connection with sensitization to the hapten diphenylcyclopropenone (DPC). The receptors here all came from a woman aged 40 to 50 with alopecia areata. Some clones in this sample may be carry-over from other donors' samples.

Ten or more counts support this clonotype. V usage is TRBV6-5 and J usage is TRBJ1-6; D is undetermined. CDR3 length: 12 residues. CDR1 and CDR2 (germline): MNHEY, SVGAGI. V lost 2 bases, J lost 9 bases, and 5 bases lay in between. This chain's CDR3 is CASSYPGSPLHF. The CDR3 nucleotides read TGTGCCAGCAGTTACCCAGGTTCACCCCTCCACTTT.

The chain couples TRBV20-1 to TRBJ1-4, with D uncertain. The CDR3 totals 13 residues. Deletions cut 3 bases from V and 4 bases from J, with 9 bases between. Germline CDR1 DFQATT, CDR2 SNEGSKA (reference sequence). CDR3 in DNA: TGCAGTGCTAGCTTTGGGGTTAATGAAAAACTGTTTTTT. Translating it yields CSASFGVNEKLFF.

This clonotype was detected many times. The rearrangement joins TRBV7-2 to TRBJ2-3; TRBD2 matches 8 bases. V lost 5 bases and J lost 5; bases outside the gene matches: 9. This CDR3 has 15 residues. Germline loops: CDR1 SGHTA, CDR2 FQGNSA. CDR3: CASSHPRGVLDTQYF. Here the CDR3 DNA reads TGTGCCAGCAGCCACCCGCGGGGGGTATTAGATACGCAGTATTTT.

This clonotype was observed once. The chain employs TRBV20-1 and TRBJ2-1; 10 bases align to TRBD2. The CDR3 totals 15 residues. With V trimmed by 3 bases and J by 4 bases, 6 bases remained unmatched. Germline assignment: CDR1 DFQATT and CDR2 SNEGSKA (reference sequence). In nucleotides, the CDR3 is TGCAGTGCTAGCTCCAGCGGGGGGGCATACAATGAGCAGTTCTTC. This gives the protein CSASSSGGAYNEQFF.

This chain joins TRBV3-1 and TRBJ2-5; 15 positions agree with TRBD2. CDR3 length: 16 amino acids. With 4 bases clipped from V and 3 bases from J, the junction kept 3 bases outside the gene matches. Germline CDR1 LGHDT, CDR2 YNNKEL (reference sequence). CDR3 coding DNA: TGTGCCAGCAGCCCTCGGACTAGCGGGGGGGAAGAGACCCAGTACTTC. Protein product: CASSPRTSGGEETQYF.

At least ten counts were recorded for this clonotype. The rearrangement joins TRBV9 to TRBJ1-4; the match to TRBD1 covers 11 bases. The length of the CDR3 is 17 residues. Germline V gene lookup returns CDR1 SGDLS and CDR2 YYNGEE. V lost 0 bases and J lost 3; bases outside the gene matches: 4. CDR3 DNA: TGTGCCAGCAGCGTAGCGGACAGGGGGCCTTCTAATGAAAAACTGTTTTTT. This gives the protein CASSVADRGPSNEKLFF. The full variable domain, rest sourced from reference TRBV9 and TRBJ1-4, is DSGVTQTPKHLITATGQRVTLRCSPRSGDLSVYWYQQSLDQGLQFLIQYYNGEERAKGNILERFSAQQFPDLHSELNLSSLELGDSALYFCASSVADRGPSNEKLFFGSGTQLSVL.

This clonotype was observed at least ten times. CDR3 DNA: TGTGCCAGCAAGGGCCGAGAGGGGAGCCACGAGCAGTACTTC. Residues: CASKGREGSHEQYF. The V gene is TRBV7-2, the J gene TRBJ2-7, with D possibly being TRBD1 or TRBD2 (5 bases each). The CDR3 length is 14 residues. V was pared by 7 bases and J by 5 bases, with 18 bases between. Germline lookup yields CDR1 SGHTA and CDR2 FQGNSA.

This clonotype was recorded at least ten times. J is TRBJ2-5 and V is TRBV6-2 or TRBV6-3; D is unclear. Germline V gene data show CDR1 as MNHEY and CDR2 as SVGEGT. There are 15 residues in the CDR3. The ends were cut back, 5 bases at V and 5 bases at J, with 18 bases in the middle. CDR3 nucleotides: TGTGCCAGCAGTCCCACCGTGGCAGGTTCGGAGACCCAGTACTTC. Protein product: CASSPTVAGSETQYF.

This clonotype was recorded at least ten times. The J gene is TRBJ2-1, the V gene TRBV12-3 or TRBV12-4, with D perhaps matching TRBD2 (5 bases). V lost 4 bases and J lost 8, with 9 bases in between. The CDR3 has 12 amino acids. CDR3 residues: CASSSSGYEQFF. CDR3 nucleotide sequence: TGTGCCAGCAGTTCAAGCGGCTATGAGCAGTTCTTC.

This clonotype showed up just a few times. The chain employs TRBV9 and TRBJ1-2, with D unresolved. The germline V and J ends were trimmed by 4 bases and 10 bases, with 14 bases remaining between them. The CDR3 spans 12 residues. The germline CDR1 and CDR2 sequences are SGDLS and YYNGEE. The CDR3 spells CASSSRPQVYTF. The CDR3 DNA is TGTGCCAGCAGCTCACGCCCCCAGGTCTACACCTTC.

The chain employs TRBV19 and TRBJ2-3, with D possibly being TRBD1 (6 bases). The germline CDR1 and CDR2 sequences are LNHDA and SQIVND (reference sequence). The CDR3 has 18 amino acids. Between the trimmed V and J ends, which lost 7 bases and 1 base, there was a span of 24 bases. For the CDR3, the DNA is TGTGCCAGTAACCTAAACGGGGACAACCATGGGGGCACAGATACGCAGTATTTT. Translating gives CASNLNGDNHGGTDTQYF.

The chain is built from TRBV4-3 and TRBJ2-7; weak D call: TRBD1 (6 bases). V was trimmed by 4 bases and J by 4 bases, leaving 14 bases between them. This CDR3 spans 14 amino acids. CDR1 and CDR2 (germline): LGHNA, YSLEER. The CDR3 protein is CASSLDRTGYEQYF. The CDR3 DNA reads as TGCGCCAGCAGCCTGGACAGAACTGGGTACGAGCAGTACTTC.

This clonotype has a handful of counts. Without the conserved terminal phenylalanine or tryptophan, this CDR3 likely stems from a read error. The V gene is TRBV7-9, the J gene TRBJ2-6, with D perhaps matching TRBD1 (5 bases). Germline CDR1 and CDR2: SEHNR and FQNEAQ (reference sequence). V was shortened by 5 bases and J by 3 bases, with 23 bases between the two germline ends. CDR3 size: 19 residues. The CDR3 protein is CASSPVPGQGFFGANVLTL. In nucleotides, the CDR3 is TGTGCCAGCAGCCCAGTACCGGGTCAGGGATTCTTTGGGGCCAACGTCCTGACTCTC.

This clonotype came up many times. The chain joins TRBV12-3 or TRBV12-4 to TRBJ2-2, with 8 bases that match TRBD1. V trimming: 7 bases; J trimming: 2 bases; junction bases outside the gene matches: 6. The CDR3 spans 15 residues. The CDR3 sequence is CASTWTGRNTGELFF. In nucleotides, the CDR3 is TGTGCCAGCACCTGGACAGGGCGCAACACCGGGGAGCTGTTTTTT.

This clonotype was recorded many times. One junction end disagrees with the germline gene, perhaps due to a read error. The chain links TRBV18 to TRBJ2-6, with 11 bases that match TRBD1. Germline V gene sequence: CDR1 KGHSH, CDR2 LQKENI. This CDR3 contains 18 residues. DNA of the CDR3: TGTGCCAGCTCACCAATCGGACAGGGGGCGCCTGGGCCCAACGTCCTGACTTTC. Encoded protein: CASSPIGQGAPGPNVLTF.

This clonotype was seen repeatedly, ten times or more. The CDR3 coding sequence is TGTGCCAGCAGTGGACAGGGGAGCTCCTACAATGAGCAGTTCTTC. As protein: CASSGQGSSYNEQFF. The gene calls are TRBV6-4 and TRBJ2-1, with 8 nucleotides matching TRBD1. Trimming at V came to 4 bases and at J to 0 bases, leaving 2 bases not matched to a gene. The length of the CDR3 is 15 residues. The V gene's germline CDR1 is MRHNA and CDR2 SNTAGT.

This clonotype was observed many times. The gene calls are TRBV29-1 and TRBJ2-7; D unclear. The V gene's germline CDR1 is SQVTM and CDR2 ANQGSEA. This CDR3 contains 14 residues. V shed 4 bases and J shed 0 bases, with 13 bases lying between them. CDR3 sequence reads: CSVVLGLSSYEQYF. The DNA of the CDR3 is TGCAGCGTTGTTCTGGGCCTAAGCTCCTACGAGCAGTACTTC.

The chain is built from TRBV29-1 and TRBJ2-1, with a possible D match to TRBD2 (5 bases). The germline V gene encodes CDR1 SQVTM and CDR2 ANQGSEA. The CDR3 length is 14 residues. The V end lost 4 bases, the J end lost 0 bases, and 10 bases lay between the germline ends. CDR3 nucleotide sequence: TGCAGCGTTGTCACGGGAAGCTCCTACAATGAGCAGTTCTTC. It is translated as CSVVTGSSYNEQFF.

In its sample, this clonotype was seen many times. The chain has TRBV9 and TRBJ2-1, with D hard to call. Per the germline V gene, CDR1 is SGDLS and CDR2 is YYNGEE. The CDR3 is 16 residues long. V was pared by 0 bases and J by 0 bases, with 10 bases between. The CDR3 DNA is TGTGCCAGCAGCGTAGAGGAGAAACTCTCCTACAATGAGCAGTTCTTC. Amino acids: CASSVEEKLSYNEQFF.

In its sample, this clonotype was seen a few times. V usage is TRBV20-1 and J usage is TRBJ2-5, with 7 bases fitting TRBD2. There are 13 residues in the CDR3. V was clipped by 3 bases and J by 1 base; unmatched bases: 2. In germline, CDR1 is DFQATT, CDR2 SNEGSKA (reference sequence). The CDR3 protein is CSARASGQETQYF. In nucleotides, the CDR3 is TGCAGTGCTAGGGCTAGCGGCCAAGAGACCCAGTACTTC.

J is TRBJ2-7 and V is TRBV6-2 or TRBV6-3, with D perhaps matching TRBD1 (6 bases). Trimming took 10 bases from V and 4 from J, leaving 20 bases between them. Per the germline V gene, CDR1 is MNHEY and CDR2 is SVGEGT. This CDR3 contains 14 residues. Here the CDR3 DNA reads TGTGCCACCCAACGGGCAGGGGTGAGTTACGAGCAGTACTTC. It translates to CATQRAGVSYEQYF.